The 32 T cell receptor beta chains given below trace back to one sample, sequenced in a study of response to subunit inactivated influenza vaccine. From the RT-PCR reads, TCRdb called clonotypes with MiXCR, one entry per CDR3 protein. The sample lists over 400,000 distinct CDR3 sequences; roughly 9.8% were seen once. This sample comprised PBMCs from blood, obtained about 40 days after vaccination. These receptor sequences come from a man in his fifties or sixties who received an inactivated influenza vaccine.

The table lists this clonotype with many counts. The CDR3 coding sequence is TGTGCCAGCAGCCAAATTGGTCTAGCGGGCAATGAGCAGTTCTTC. Its translation is CASSQIGLAGNEQFF. The gene calls are TRBV3-1 and TRBJ2-1, with 8 nucleotides matching TRBD2. This CDR3 is 15 amino acids long. The germline V gene has CDR1 LGHDT and CDR2 YNNKEL (reference sequence). The ends lost 2 bases at V and 6 bases at J; junction bases unmatched: 6.

There are many counts of this clonotype. CDR3 region: CASKKHGYTF. CDR3 bases: TGTGCCAGCAAAAAGCATGGCTACACCTTC. This chain connects TRBV28 to TRBJ1-2, with no clear D. Trimming removed 7 bases from V and 6 bases from J, with 6 bases in between. The germline gives CDR1 MDHEN, CDR2 SYDVKM. This CDR3 spans 10 amino acids.

The rearrangement joins TRBV12-3 or TRBV12-4 to TRBJ2-1, with 11 bases fitting TRBD2. V shed 3 bases, J shed 4 bases, and the junction held 2 bases outside the gene matches. This CDR3 comprises 15 residues. CDR3 sequence reads: CASSLGLAEYNEQFF. CDR3 bases: TGTGCCAGCAGTTTGGGACTAGCGGAATACAATGAGCAGTTCTTC.

The sample holds many counts of this clonotype. The chain joins TRBV20-1 to TRBJ2-5; TRBD1 matches at 9 bases. The CDR3 consists of 15 residues. Unmatched junction bases numbered 5, after V lost 0 bases and J lost 3 bases. Germline V lookup: CDR1 DFQATT, CDR2 SNEGSKA (reference sequence). For the CDR3, the DNA is TGCAGTGCTAGAGATTGGGGACAGGGAGAAGAGACCCAGTACTTC. Translation gives CSARDWGQGEETQYF.

This clonotype was seen only a few times. J is TRBJ1-5 and V is TRBV27, with 8 bases aligning to TRBD1. CDR3 size: 14 residues. V was clipped by 5 bases and J by 5 bases; unmatched bases: 5. In germline, CDR1 is MNHEY, CDR2 SMNVEV (reference sequence). Written as DNA, the CDR3 is TGTGCCAGCAGTCCGGACAGGGCAGATCAGCCCCAGCATTTT. It yields the protein CASSPDRADQPQHF.

V usage is TRBV5-1 and J usage is TRBJ2-1; possible D gene TRBD2, 6 bases. There are 15 residues in the CDR3. The germline gives CDR1 SGHRS, CDR2 YFSETQ. V was clipped by 5 bases and J by 10 bases, with 22 bases between them. CDR3 protein: CASSIGGTGVGEQFF. The CDR3 region has the DNA TGCGCCAGCAGTATCGGCGGGACTGGAGTCGGGGAGCAGTTCTTC.

V is TRBV27 and J is TRBJ2-2; a possible D gene is TRBD1 (7 bases). V was pared by 7 bases and J by 5 bases, with 20 bases between. CDR1 is MNHEY and CDR2 is SMNVEV in the germline V gene (reference sequence). The CDR3 contains 16 residues. The CDR3 region is CASTSTFRGETGELFF. In nucleotides, the CDR3 is TGTGCCAGCACCTCAACCTTCAGGGGGGAGACCGGGGAGCTGTTTTTT.

This clonotype was recorded many times. The chain is built from TRBV11-2 and TRBJ2-3; no clear D. The V end was cut by 0 bases, the J end by 2 bases, with 9 bases between. CDR1 and CDR2 from the germline V gene are SGHAT and FQNNGV. The CDR3 consists of 15 residues. The CDR3: CASSLEISHTDTQYF. Here the CDR3 DNA reads TGTGCCAGCAGCTTAGAGATCAGCCACACAGATACGCAGTATTTT.

The chain recombines TRBV12-3 or TRBV12-4 with TRBJ2-1; tentative D call: TRBD2 (5 bases). Trimming shortened V by 3 bases and J by 3 bases, and 15 bases separated the two germline ends. This CDR3 spans 16 amino acids. DNA of the CDR3: TGTGCCAGCAGTTTCTCCAGCGGAGGCCGCTACAATGAGCAGTTCTTC. This sequence encodes CASSFSSGGRYNEQFF.

This rearrangement joins TRBV6-5 to TRBJ2-6; D is uncertain. The V end lost 2 bases, the J end lost 4 bases, and 18 bases lay between the germline ends. This CDR3 comprises 18 residues. CDR1 and CDR2 from the germline V gene are MNHEY and SVGAGI. The CDR3 here is CASSYLPGITSGANVLTF. In nucleotides, the CDR3 is TGTGCCAGCAGTTACCTGCCGGGCATAACTTCCGGGGCCAACGTCCTGACTTTC.

This chain links TRBV12-3 or TRBV12-4 with TRBJ2-1; 7 bases match TRBD1. The junction had 5 bases not matched to a gene; V was cut back by 6 bases and J by 6 bases. The CDR3 loop spans 13 amino acids. In DNA form, the CDR3 reads TGTGCCAGCAGACGACAGGGTCCCAATGAGCAGTTCTTC. Translated: CASRRQGPNEQFF.

This clonotype has more than one count but fewer than ten. The rearrangement uses TRBV11-1 and TRBJ2-2; 14 bases match TRBD2. Trimming cost V 5 bases and J 4 bases; bases outside gene matches: 18. Per germline, CDR1 SGHAT and CDR2 FQDESV (reference sequence). CDR3 size: 21 residues. CDR3 loop: CASSDGAYVGTSGRGTGELFF. The CDR3 DNA is TGTGCCAGCAGCGATGGGGCGTATGTCGGGACTAGCGGGAGAGGCACCGGGGAGCTGTTTTTT.

This clonotype appeared many times. The genes are TRBV2 and TRBJ1-6, with 11 bases aligning to TRBD1. The CDR3 sequence is 13 residues long. Per the germline V gene, CDR1 is SNHLY and CDR2 is FYNNEI. V lost 6 bases to trimming and J lost 10 bases; unmatched junction nucleotides: 2. The CDR3 loop reads CASSRTGGSPLHF. The CDR3 DNA reads as TGTGCCAGCAGCAGGACAGGGGGCTCACCCCTCCACTTT.

This chain links TRBV2 with TRBJ1-6; no clear D gene. The CDR3 is 11 amino acids. Germline values: CDR1 SNHLY, CDR2 FYNNEI. V was clipped by 2 bases and J by 14 bases, with 7 bases between them. The CDR3 here is CASSEPSALHF. In DNA form, the CDR3 reads TGTGCCAGCAGTGAACCTTCGGCCCTCCACTTT.

The sample holds a few counts of this clonotype. V is TRBV12-3 or TRBV12-4 and J is TRBJ1-5; D not resolved. The V end was cut by 3 bases, the J end by 6 bases, with 6 bases between. The CDR3 has 12 amino acids. The CDR3 reads CASSLRRQPQHF. The DNA of the CDR3 is TGTGCCAGCAGTTTGAGGCGTCAGCCCCAGCATTTT.

This clonotype was picked up many times. The rearrangement links TRBV10-3 to TRBJ2-1; the match to TRBD1 covers 7 bases. The CDR3 length is 15 residues. CDR1 is ENHRY, CDR2 SYGVKD, per germline. J lost 4 bases, V lost 0 bases, and 3 bases had no gene match. CDR3 region: CAISESGDRYNEQFF. CDR3 bases: TGTGCCATCAGTGAGTCGGGGGACAGATACAATGAGCAGTTCTTC.

The chain combines TRBV10-3 with TRBJ2-6, with D possibly being TRBD1 (6 bases). V lost 7 bases to trimming and J lost 1 base, with 17 bases between them. The CDR3 has 17 amino acids. Germline V gene lookup returns CDR1 ENHRY and CDR2 SYGVKD. This chain's CDR3 is CAITPGHGLSGANVLTF. CDR3 sequence (DNA): TGTGCCATCACCCCGGGACACGGTCTATCTGGGGCCAACGTCCTGACTTTC.

Only a few counts were recorded for this clonotype. This sequence joins TRBV20-1 and TRBJ2-7; 7 bases agree with TRBD2. CDR1 and CDR2 from the germline V gene are DFQATT and SNEGSKA (reference sequence). The CDR3 has 14 amino acids. Losses at the gene ends were 4 bases for V and 5 bases for J; bases not matched to a gene: 11. The CDR3 nucleotides are TGCAGTGCTACCCCCTGGGGAGGGAGCGACGAGCAGTACTTC. It specifies CSATPWGGSDEQYF.

The chain employs TRBV3-1 and TRBJ2-7; TRBD2 matches at 9 bases. Trimming removed 2 bases from V and 6 bases from J; junction bases left unmatched: 8. CDR1 LGHDT and CDR2 YNNKEL come from the germline V gene (reference sequence). The CDR3 totals 15 residues. In DNA, the CDR3 is TGTGCCAGCAGCCAATCGGGACTAGCTGCCGCCGAGCAGTACTTC. As protein: CASSQSGLAAAEQYF.

This clonotype has at least ten counts. The V call is TRBV12-3 or TRBV12-4, the J call TRBJ1-1; no definite D call. Trimming removed 6 bases from V and 1 base from J, with 15 bases in between. The CDR3 spans 15 residues. Written as DNA, the CDR3 is TGTGCCAGCAGGGGCGGTCGGATAAGGAACACTGAAGCTTTCTTT. It yields the protein CASRGGRIRNTEAFF.

A remark on this clonotype: Relative to the germline gene, one junction end is altered; a read error may explain this. V is TRBV7-9 and J is TRBJ2-3; possible D gene TRBD2, 5 bases. Looked up from germline, CDR1 is SEHNR and CDR2 is FQNEAQ (reference sequence). This CDR3 is 11 amino acids long. CDR3 sequence reads: CASSLGDTQDF. In nucleotides, the CDR3 is TGTGCCAGCAGCCTGGGAGATACGCAGGATTTT.

The sample holds a few counts of this clonotype. The V and J genes are TRBV20-1 and TRBJ2-7, with D tentatively TRBD1 or TRBD2 (5 bases each). This CDR3 has 13 residues. V was cut by 6 bases and J by 0 bases, with 12 bases left in between. CDR1 and CDR2 (germline): DFQATT, SNEGSKA (reference sequence). The DNA for the CDR3 is TGCAGTGCCCGGGACCAAAGCTCCTACGAGCAGTACTTC. Residues: CSARDQSSYEQYF.

The chain is built from TRBV4-3 and TRBJ2-5; no definite D call. Trimming pared 0 bases from V and 1 base from J, leaving 9 bases between. The CDR3 totals 15 residues. Germline CDR1 reads LGHNA; CDR2 reads YSLEER. CDR3 sequence reads: CASSQDFRIQETQYF. The CDR3, as DNA: TGCGCCAGCAGCCAAGATTTTAGGATCCAAGAGACCCAGTACTTC.

This clonotype has ten or more counts. V and J are TRBV6-5 and TRBJ2-7; possibly TRBD2 for D (6 bases). From germline, CDR1 is MNHEY and CDR2 SVGAGI. Trimming pared 0 bases from V and 3 bases from J, leaving 9 bases between. CDR3 length equals 14 residues. The chain's CDR3 is CASSYSRGNYEQYF. CDR3 DNA: TGTGCCAGCAGTTACTCTCGGGGGAACTACGAGCAGTACTTC.

This clonotype was observed a few times. The V gene is TRBV4-1, the J gene TRBJ2-2, with a weak D call TRBD1 (6 bases). This CDR3 has 16 amino acids. The germline V gene encodes CDR1 MGHRA and CDR2 YSYEKL. The V and J ends lost 1 base and 1 base respectively, with 10 bases between them. The CDR3: CASSQGRGVNTGELFF. CDR3 bases: TGCGCCAGCAGCCAAGGCAGGGGAGTGAACACCGGGGAGCTGTTTTTT.

The chain links TRBV20-1 to TRBJ1-1; D uncertain. Germline V gene sequence: CDR1 DFQATT, CDR2 SNEGSKA (reference sequence). The CDR3 contains 12 residues. Trimming cost V 5 bases and J 7 bases, with 14 bases left between them. CDR3 region: CSASIISGEAFF. CDR3 coding DNA: TGCAGTGCTTCCATTATATCGGGTGAAGCTTTCTTT.

This clonotype was seen a handful of times. The chain recombines TRBV20-1 with TRBJ1-4; a possible D gene is TRBD1 (5 bases). The CDR3 covers 15 residues. CDR1 is DFQATT, CDR2 SNEGSKA, per germline (reference sequence). Trimming stripped 0 bases from V and 8 bases from J, with 16 bases between. CDR3 protein: CSARDGSRVGEKLFF. The CDR3 DNA sequence: TGCAGTGCTAGAGATGGTAGCAGGGTTGGAGAAAAACTGTTTTTT.

This clonotype was found a few times. The rearrangement joins TRBV27 to TRBJ2-2; TRBD2 matches 16 bases. This CDR3 spans 19 amino acids. From germline, CDR1 is MNHEY and CDR2 SMNVEV (reference sequence). Trimming removed 5 bases from V and 4 bases from J; junction bases left unmatched: 10. The CDR3 reads CASSTIGTSGRASTGELFF. The CDR3, as DNA: TGTGCCAGCAGTACTATCGGGACTAGCGGGAGGGCGAGCACCGGGGAGCTGTTTTTT.

The chain couples TRBV7-9 to TRBJ2-7; 14 nucleotides line up with TRBD2. CDR3 size: 17 residues. The germline gives CDR1 SEHNR, CDR2 FQNEAQ (reference sequence). Trimming removed 3 bases from V and 3 bases from J; junction bases left unmatched: 7. CDR3 DNA sequence: TGTGCCAGCAGCTTGGGACTAGCGGGGGACACCCACTACGAGCAGTACTTC. Amino acid sequence: CASSLGLAGDTHYEQYF.

The V gene is TRBV6-5, the J gene TRBJ2-1; TRBD1 aligns across 7 bases. With 4 bases clipped from V and 3 bases from J, the junction kept 6 bases outside the gene matches. The CDR3 runs 15 residues. From germline, CDR1 is MNHEY and CDR2 SVGAGI. For the CDR3, the DNA is TGTGCCAGCAGTTCCAGAAGGGGGCTCTACAATGAGCAGTTCTTC. It specifies CASSSRRGLYNEQFF.

A few counts support this clonotype. The chain links TRBV11-2 to TRBJ2-7, with TRBD1 matching over 7 bases. V shed 5 bases, J shed 3 bases, and the junction held 16 bases outside the gene matches. The CDR3 consists of 17 residues. Germline loops: CDR1 SGHAT, CDR2 FQNNGV. The CDR3 protein is CASSPSYRDSGFYEQYF. The CDR3 DNA sequence: TGTGCCAGCAGCCCGAGCTACCGGGACAGCGGCTTCTACGAGCAGTACTTC.

In this sample, this clonotype turned up many times. The V call is TRBV15, the J call TRBJ1-2, with 8 bases fitting TRBD1. The CDR3 sequence is 13 residues long. The germline CDR1 and CDR2 sequences are LNHNV and YYDKDF (reference sequence). Trimming took 2 bases from V and 7 from J; bases not matched to a gene: 3. CDR3 residues: CATSRQGAGGYTF. CDR3 in DNA: TGTGCCACCAGCAGACAGGGGGCGGGTGGCTACACCTTC.